The 24 T cell receptor beta chains below come from one sample, sequenced in a study of sequential checkpoint blockade in melanoma (dated by TCRdb to the late 2010s). Libraries were prepared through the immunoSEQ multiplex PCR assay. What TCRdb holds here is the immuneACCESS table cut down to in-frame rearrangements. Part of the clones is not present; checked against another copy, under half of the missing clones reflect an unresolved V gene, and the others are unexplained. This sample gives roughly 20,000 clones in total; roughly 80% of them show up just once. Roughly a tenth of the sample rests with the top ten. This specimen's treatment or condition label, interpreted: randomized to nivolumab then ipilimumab (arm A) or the reverse (arm B). This material consisted of CD8+ T cells sorted from blood (inferred from file names), taken from a patient given nivolumab and ipilimumab in sequence. The receptors stem from a human donor with melanoma.

The genes are TRBV25-1 and TRBJ2-1; perhaps TRBD2 as D (6 bases). From germline, CDR1 is MGHDK and CDR2 SYGVNS. This CDR3 has 14 residues. V was shortened by 7 bases and J by 4 bases, with 14 bases between the two germline ends. Here the CDR3 reads CASMLADKYNEQFF. For the CDR3, the DNA is TGTGCCAGCATGTTAGCGGACAAGTACAATGAGCAGTTCTTC.

The chain uses TRBV5-1 and TRBJ2-7; 7 positions match TRBD2. This CDR3 contains 14 residues. Germline V gives CDR1 SGHRS, CDR2 YFSETQ. Trimming removed 0 bases from V and 2 bases from J; junction bases left unmatched: 2. CDR3 region: CASSLAGGTYEQYF. CDR3 DNA sequence: TGCGCCAGCAGCTTGGCCGGGGGGACCTACGAGCAGTACTTC.

The V and J genes are TRBV19 and TRBJ1-4; 7 bases are a match to TRBD1. From germline, CDR1 is LNHDA and CDR2 SQIVND (reference sequence). V lost 7 bases and J lost 6; bases outside the gene matches: 8. The length of the CDR3 is 14 residues. As DNA, the CDR3 is TGTGCCAGTAATTCGGGACAGCCGCATGAAAAACTGTTTTTT. This sequence encodes CASNSGQPHEKLFF. Drawing the rest from reference TRBV19 and TRBJ1-4, the complete variable domain is DGGITQSPKYLFRKEGQNVTLSCEQNLNHDAMYWYRQDPGQGLRLIYYSQIVNDFQKGDIAEGYSVSREKKESFPLTVTSAQKNPTAFYLCASNSGQPHEKLFFGSGTQLSVL.

The chain links TRBV9 to TRBJ1-2; 7 nucleotides align to TRBD1. The CDR3 has 14 residues. V gave up 0 bases and J gave up 6 bases; unmatched junction bases: 5. The germline V gene encodes CDR1 SGDLS and CDR2 YYNGEE. The chain's CDR3 is CASSVGRGRDGYTF. As DNA, the CDR3 is TGTGCCAGCAGCGTAGGAAGGGGGCGCGATGGCTACACCTTC.

The chain joins TRBV27 to TRBJ2-3; 9 nucleotides line up with TRBD2. Per the germline V gene, CDR1 is MNHEY and CDR2 is SMNVEV (reference sequence). The CDR3 contains 14 residues. Trimming removed 8 bases from V and 7 bases from J; junction bases left unmatched: 10. CDR3 sequence: CASRRAGGVNTQYF. DNA of the CDR3: TGTGCCAGCCGCCGAGCGGGGGGCGTCAATACGCAGTATTTT.

V and J are TRBV18 and TRBJ2-1, with D possibly matching TRBD1 (5 bases). This CDR3 has 13 residues. The V gene lost 5 bases and the J gene lost 15 bases, with 20 bases spanning the gap. The germline V gene has CDR1 KGHSH and CDR2 LQKENI. CDR3 nucleotide sequence: TGTGCCAGCTCAACTGACAGCCTAGGATTCCCGTTCTTC. This encodes CASSTDSLGFPFF. The whole variable domain, remainder taken from reference TRBV18 and TRBJ2-1, is NAGVMQNPRHLVRRRGQEARLRCSPMKGHSHVYWYRQLPEEGLKFMVYLQKENIIDESGMPKERFSAEFPKEGPSILRIQQVVRGDSAAYFCASSTDSLGFPFFGPGTRLTVL.

This clone was observed a few times. This sequence joins TRBV11-2 and TRBJ1-2, with D perhaps TRBD1 (6 bases). The CDR3 sequence is 18 residues long. Trimming pared 2 bases from V and 1 base from J, leaving 20 bases between. Per the germline V gene, CDR1 is SGHAT and CDR2 is FQNNGV. DNA of the CDR3: TGTGCCAGCAGCTTACATCCCGGGAGGGGACATCTTAACTATGGCTACACCTTC. Translating it yields CASSLHPGRGHLNYGYTF.

The chain has TRBV29-1 and TRBJ2-6; 7 nucleotides line up with TRBD1. The length of the CDR3 is 14 residues. Germline V gene sequence: CDR1 SQVTM, CDR2 ANQGSEA. J was trimmed by 2 bases and V by 5 bases; bases with no gene match: 3. CDR3 coding DNA: TGCAGCGTTTTTACAGGGGCTGGGGCCAACGTCCTGACTTTC. Translation gives CSVFTGAGANVLTF.

V is TRBV6-6 and J is TRBJ2-7; 13 bases are a match to TRBD2. V trimming: 4 bases; J trimming: 3 bases; junction bases outside the gene matches: 0. The V gene's germline CDR1 is MNHNY and CDR2 SVGAGI (reference sequence). The CDR3 spans 14 residues. CDR3 residues: CASSWTSGSYEQYF. Written as DNA, the CDR3 is TGTGCCAGCAGTTGGACTAGCGGGAGCTACGAGCAGTACTTC.

The V gene is TRBV6-5, the J gene TRBJ2-7; 7 nucleotides align to TRBD2. This CDR3 has 13 residues. J gave up 5 bases and V 5 bases, and 6 bases lay outside the gene matches. Germline V gene lookup returns CDR1 MNHEY and CDR2 SVGAGI. CDR3 coding DNA: TGTGCCAGCAGTCCCGGGACTAAGAACGAGCAGTACTTC. Its protein is CASSPGTKNEQYF.

The chain carries TRBV12-5 and TRBJ1-4, with D possibly being TRBD1 (5 bases). V gave up 1 base and J gave up 4 bases, with 7 bases separating them. This CDR3 comprises 14 residues. Germline CDR1 and CDR2: LGHNT and FRNRAP. For the CDR3, the DNA is TGTGCTAGTGGTTTGGGGCAGGGTAATGAAAAACTGTTTTTT. Amino acid sequence: CASGLGQGNEKLFF.

The CDR3 protein is CASSWSQGAGSGYTF. The CDR3 nucleotides are TGTGCCAGCAGCTGGTCCCAAGGAGCCGGGAGTGGCTACACCTTC. This chain connects TRBV7-9 to TRBJ1-2; D ambiguous. Per the germline V gene, CDR1 is SEHNR and CDR2 is FQNEAQ (reference sequence). Trimming pared 4 bases from V and 7 bases from J, leaving 19 bases between. This CDR3 is built from 15 residues.

CDR3 residues: CASSELGQGHEQYF. The CDR3, as DNA: TGTGCCAGCAGTGAATTGGGACAGGGCCACGAGCAGTACTTC. The chain is built from TRBV25-1 and TRBJ2-7; the match to TRBD1 covers 9 bases. CDR3 length: 14 residues. Germline values: CDR1 MGHDK, CDR2 SYGVNS. Trimming at V came to 1 base and at J to 5 bases, leaving 3 bases not matched to a gene.

A single count supports this clone. The chain employs TRBV4-1 and TRBJ2-3, with 7 positions matching TRBD2. The trim removed 0 bases at V and 0 bases at J, leaving 3 bases unmatched. The CDR3 has 16 amino acids. CDR1 is MGHRA, CDR2 YSYEKL, per germline. This CDR3 reads CASSQDLAASTDTQYF. The DNA of the CDR3 is TGCGCCAGCAGCCAAGATCTAGCGGCTAGCACAGATACGCAGTATTTT.

CDR3 amino acids: CASSFSTNPSDTQYF. CDR3 in DNA: TGTGCCAGCAGCTTTTCCACAAACCCCTCAGATACGCAGTATTTT. The J gene is TRBJ2-3, the V gene TRBV11-3; D is uncertain. The CDR3 is made up of 15 amino acids. V lost 3 bases and J lost 4, with 14 bases in between. From germline, CDR1 is SGHNT and CDR2 YENEEA.

CDR3 DNA: TGTGCCAGCAGCTTGCCAAGGGGTATCTTAGCCTACGAGCAGTACTTC. Its protein is CASSLPRGILAYEQYF. The chain joins TRBV5-5 to TRBJ2-7; a weak D match, TRBD1 (5 bases). Germline CDR1 and CDR2: SGHKS and YYEKEE (reference sequence). The CDR3 has 16 residues. Trimming removed 1 base at V and 2 bases at J, with 16 bases between.

The CDR3 is CAWSLRNTGELFF. The DNA for the CDR3 is TGTGCCTGGAGTCTCCGGAACACCGGGGAGCTGTTTTTT. V is TRBV30 and J is TRBJ2-2; unclear D gene. The CDR3 has 13 amino acids. Trimming stripped 2 bases from V and 1 base from J, with 5 bases between. The germline gives CDR1 GTSNPN, CDR2 SVGIG (reference sequence).

This clone has more than one count but fewer than ten. The V and J genes are TRBV11-2 and TRBJ1-1; TRBD1 matches at 8 bases. The CDR3 is made up of 16 amino acids. The V gene end was trimmed by 2 bases and the J gene end by 7 bases; junction bases not matched to a gene: 12. CDR1 SGHAT and CDR2 FQNNGV come from the germline V gene. The CDR3, as DNA: TGTGCCAGCAGCTTACCCCGGACAGGGCCAGCATATGAAGCTTTCTTT. This codes for CASSLPRTGPAYEAFF.

This clone occurred a few times. The J gene is TRBJ2-7, the V gene TRBV11-2; TRBD1 matches at 10 bases. The CDR3 is 17 residues long. The V gene end was trimmed by 5 bases and the J gene end by 4 bases; junction bases not matched to a gene: 14. The germline V gene encodes CDR1 SGHAT and CDR2 FQNNGV. The CDR3 reads CASSTYSPDRGQYEQYF. CDR3 DNA: TGTGCCAGCAGCACATACTCGCCTGACAGGGGGCAGTACGAGCAGTACTTC.

This chain links TRBV7-2 with TRBJ1-2; D ambiguous. Per the germline V gene, CDR1 is SGHTA and CDR2 is FQGNSA. V lost 1 base and J lost 1, with 7 bases in between. The CDR3 has 14 amino acids. The CDR3 loop is CASSLDRFNYGYTF. The CDR3 region has the DNA TGTGCCAGCAGCTTAGACAGATTTAACTATGGCTACACCTTC.

This clone was recorded only once. The V call is TRBV2, the J call TRBJ2-3; 7 positions match TRBD1. CDR1 and CDR2 (germline): SNHLY, FYNNEI. Unmatched junction bases numbered 2, after V lost 3 bases and J lost 2 bases. CDR3 length equals 14 residues. CDR3 loop: CASSEGQHTDTQYF. CDR3 in DNA: TGTGCCAGCAGTGAGGGACAGCACACAGATACGCAGTATTTT.

This clone was counted between two and nine times. CDR3 DNA: TGTGCCAGCGGCTCCTGGGCGGAGCAGTACTTC. As protein: CASGSWAEQYF. The chain has TRBV27 and TRBJ2-7; D is ambiguous. Looked up from germline, CDR1 is MNHEY and CDR2 is SMNVEV (reference sequence). The CDR3 runs to 11 residues. V lost 8 bases, J lost 7 bases, and 12 bases lay in between.

The chain carries TRBV7-8 and TRBJ1-4; D is undetermined. The CDR3 extends over 15 amino acids. Germline V gives CDR1 SGHVS, CDR2 FQNEAQ. V gave up 1 base and J gave up 7 bases, with 13 bases separating them. CDR3 residues: CASSLDRNSGEKLFF. In DNA, the CDR3 is TGTGCCAGCAGCTTAGACAGAAATAGTGGTGAAAAACTGTTTTTT. Full variable domain (rest looked up from reference TRBV7-8 and TRBJ1-4): GAGVSQSPRYKVAKRGQDVALRCDPISGHVSLFWYQQALGQGPEFLTYFQNEAQLDKSGLPSDRFFAERPEGSVSTLKIQRTQQEDSAVYLCASSLDRNSGEKLFFGSGTQLSVL.

The chain carries TRBV5-6 and TRBJ1-2; perhaps TRBD1 as D (6 bases). The CDR3 length is 14 residues. Germline V gives CDR1 SGHDT, CDR2 YYEEEE. The V and J ends lost 0 bases and 4 bases respectively, with 10 bases between them. The CDR3 region has the DNA TGTGCCAGCAGCTTGGACAGGGTTGCCTATGGCTACACCTTC. Translating gives CASSLDRVAYGYTF.